This T cell receptor beta chain was identified during a study of metastatic and nonmetastatic thyroid tumors. Study in general: It was across blood and tumor or nodule tissue from malignant and benign thyroid patients that repertoires were compared. Study-level results: It was reported that TCR beta diversity was significantly higher in malignant thyroid tumors than benign nodules, in blood and tumor.

Trimming pared 3 bases from V and 3 bases from J, leaving 8 bases between. Germline values: CDR1 MNHNS, CDR2 SASEGT. This CDR3 has 13 residues. Not a single patient had been given any form of treatment at any point before undergoing thyroid surgery. Under the authors' procedure: The study took CDR3 differences across clinicopathological groups and made a distant-metastasis classifier for papillary thyroid cancer from them. TCRdb re-called the PCR reads via MiXCR. The V and J calls were not made by the authors but by TCRdb's processing. The data show 42,000 or so clones, with approximately 20% seen just once and roughly 13% held by the top ten. A word on this clone: The target antigen is unknown.

Material for sequencing was tumor tissue. The chain links TRBV6-1 to TRBJ1-2; unclear D gene. The TCR was taken from a female donor with papillary thyroid cancer or a benign thyroid nodule (not recorded which). Some clones in this sample may be carry-over from other donors' samples. The CDR3 reads CASSDTVDYGYTF. CDR3 sequence (DNA): TGTGCCAGCAGTGATACAGTGGACTATGGCTACACCTTC.